This record covers a single TCR beta chain. This sample stems from a study of cytomegalovirus exposure and HLA in healthy donors. Primers for the PCR totalled 60 Vbeta and 13 Jbeta. The method was immunoSEQ multiplex PCR; TCRdb's version includes in-frame clones alone and lacks a portion of them. Of some 170,000 clones detected, about four fifths appear once; the ten largest clones hold approximately 2.6%. The CDR3 is 14 residues long. Trimming cost V 3 bases and J 0 bases, with 9 bases left between them. Germline V gene data show CDR1 as SEHNR and CDR2 as FQNEAQ (reference sequence). The sequence came from a female donor in good health and CMV-seronegative. Material for sequencing was PBMCs. The chain carries TRBV7-9 and TRBJ2-7; possibly TRBD2 for D (6 bases). The CDR3 here is CASSFDGSSYEQYF. CDR3 nucleotides: TGTGCCAGCAGCTTCGACGGGAGCTCCTACGAGCAGTACTTC.